Listed here are 29 T cell receptor beta chains from one sample, sequenced in a study of technical replicates of blood from four donors. Data came from immunoSEQ multiplex PCR; TCRdb stores just in-frame clones and leaves some out. The table has around 100,000 clones, roughly 94% seen once. Sequenced sample: T cells isolated from PBMCs. These receptors were collected from a human donor in good health.

The chain is built from TRBV6-6 and TRBJ2-2, with D maybe TRBD1 (5 bases). This CDR3 has 15 amino acids. CDR1 is MNHNY, CDR2 SVGAGI, per germline (reference sequence). Trimming stripped 8 bases from V and 1 base from J, with 14 bases between. The CDR3 loop is CASSQGGLNTGELFF. Here the CDR3 DNA reads TGTGCCAGCTCTCAGGGCGGATTGAACACCGGGGAGCTGTTTTTT.

The rearrangement links TRBV5-4 to TRBJ2-7; weak D call: TRBD2 (6 bases). V lost 6 bases, J lost 7 bases, and 17 bases lay in between. Germline V CDR1 and CDR2: SGHNT, YYREEE (reference sequence). The CDR3 runs to 13 residues. The CDR3 here is CASTLLGEVEQYF. The DNA of the CDR3 is TGTGCCAGCACCCTCCTGGGGGAGGTTGAGCAGTACTTC.

CDR3 coding DNA: TGTGCCAGCAGCTCCAGCGGGTCAGGTAATGAGCAGTTCTTC. Encoded protein: CASSSSGSGNEQFF. This sequence joins TRBV7-3 and TRBJ2-1; D possibly corresponds to TRBD2 (6 bases). The ends were cut back, 4 bases at V and 7 bases at J, with 14 bases in the middle. The CDR3 spans 14 residues. Germline CDR1 and CDR2: SGHTA and FQGTGA.

The chain carries TRBV15 and TRBJ2-7; 9 nucleotides match TRBD1. The ends lost 4 bases at V and 0 bases at J; junction bases unmatched: 7. The CDR3 sequence is 16 residues long. Germline V lookup: CDR1 LNHNV, CDR2 YYDKDF (reference sequence). Here the CDR3 reads CATSNLGQGSSYEQYF. The DNA for the CDR3 is TGTGCCACCAGCAATCTGGGACAGGGAAGCTCCTACGAGCAGTACTTC.

The chain employs TRBV7-3 and TRBJ2-5; 11 nucleotides align to TRBD2. The CDR3 has 15 residues. Germline V gene data show CDR1 as SGHTA and CDR2 as FQGTGA. The V and J ends lost 5 bases and 4 bases, in that order; junction bases with no gene match: 6. The chain's CDR3 is CASSQRLAGIETQYF. CDR3 DNA sequence: TGTGCCAGCAGCCAGAGACTAGCGGGAATAGAGACCCAGTACTTC.

The J gene is TRBJ1-1, the V gene TRBV5-6; perhaps TRBD1 as D (5 bases). Trimming removed 0 bases from V and 5 bases from J, with 11 bases in between. Germline V gene data show CDR1 as SGHDT and CDR2 as YYEEEE. This CDR3 spans 14 amino acids. As DNA, the CDR3 is TGTGCCAGCAGCTTGGCGGGGCGGGGTACTGAAGCTTTCTTT. Translating gives CASSLAGRGTEAFF.

This sequence joins TRBV28 and TRBJ2-7; 12 nucleotides line up with TRBD1. The V gene's germline CDR1 is MDHEN and CDR2 SYDVKM. Trimming removed 7 bases from V and 8 bases from J; junction bases left unmatched: 6. The CDR3 extends over 13 amino acids. CDR3 sequence reads: CASIPGQGAKQYF. In DNA form, the CDR3 reads TGTGCCAGCATTCCGGGACAGGGGGCGAAGCAGTACTTC.

The J gene is TRBJ1-5, the V gene TRBV2; possibly TRBD1 for D (6 bases). V dropped 3 bases and J dropped 7 bases, with 13 bases sitting between them. CDR3 length equals 14 residues. CDR1 and CDR2 (germline): SNHLY, FYNNEI. The DNA for the CDR3 is TGTGCCAGCAGTGATGGGGCAGGGGTACAGCCCCAGCATTTT. It encodes CASSDGAGVQPQHF.

The rearrangement links TRBV10-2 to TRBJ2-7; TRBD2 matches at 9 bases. V was clipped by 0 bases and J by 2 bases; unmatched bases: 2. Germline CDR1 is WSHSY and CDR2 is SAAADI. There are 15 residues in the CDR3. Here the CDR3 reads CASSESSGRTYEQYF. The CDR3 DNA is TGCGCCAGCAGTGAGTCTAGCGGGAGAACCTACGAGCAGTACTTC.

The table lists this clone with a few counts. The rearrangement uses TRBV6-5 and TRBJ1-1; D is uncertain. V was pared by 4 bases and J by 2 bases, with 11 bases between. The CDR3 loop spans 14 amino acids. Germline assignment: CDR1 MNHEY and CDR2 SVGAGI. CDR3 DNA sequence: TGTGCCAGCAGTTCCTTGGCGGTAAACACTGAAGCTTTCTTT. This encodes CASSSLAVNTEAFF.

The chain joins TRBV27 to TRBJ1-1, with D possibly matching TRBD1 (6 bases). V was clipped by 6 bases and J by 2 bases, with 19 bases between them. CDR3 length: 16 amino acids. Germline CDR1 is MNHEY and CDR2 is SMNVEV (reference sequence). This CDR3 reads CASRKLWTERNTEAFF. Written as DNA, the CDR3 is TGTGCCAGCAGAAAACTTTGGACAGAAAGAAACACTGAAGCTTTCTTT.

The chain combines TRBV5-6 with TRBJ1-1; maybe TRBD1 (5 bases). V lost 3 bases and J 4 bases, leaving 10 bases between the germline ends. The CDR3 sequence is 13 residues long. Germline values: CDR1 SGHDT, CDR2 YYEEEE. The CDR3 spells CASSWTYGTEAFF. Here the CDR3 DNA reads TGTGCCAGCAGCTGGACATACGGCACTGAAGCTTTCTTT.

V is TRBV5-5 and J is TRBJ2-7; TRBD1 matches at 8 bases. Unmatched junction bases numbered 14, after V lost 2 bases and J lost 7 bases. CDR3 size: 16 residues. CDR1 is SGHKS and CDR2 is YYEKEE in the germline V gene (reference sequence). The CDR3 DNA sequence: TGTGCCAGCAGCTTACAGGGGGACCCCCTTTGGGAGGAGCAGTACTTC. Its protein is CASSLQGDPLWEEQYF.

The chain has TRBV28 and TRBJ1-1; D remains unclear. This CDR3 comprises 13 residues. CDR1 and CDR2 from the germline V gene are MDHEN and SYDVKM. Trimming removed 2 bases from V and 1 base from J, with 5 bases in between. The CDR3 bases are TGTGCCAGCAGTTTAGGCCAGAACACTGAAGCTTTCTTT. Encoded protein: CASSLGQNTEAFF.

The DNA for the CDR3 is TGCGCCAGCAGCCCTGACAGGGGCACAGATACGCAGTATTTT. It yields the protein CASSPDRGTDTQYF. The genes are TRBV5-1 and TRBJ2-3, with 7 positions matching TRBD1. The V gene's germline CDR1 is SGHRS and CDR2 YFSETQ. V shed 4 bases, J shed 1 base, and the junction held 3 bases outside the gene matches. The CDR3 runs to 14 residues.

This clone turned up a few times. The V call is TRBV14, the J call TRBJ1-1, with a tentative D call TRBD1 (5 bases). V was shortened by 1 base and J by 7 bases, with 7 bases between the two germline ends. The CDR3 has 12 amino acids. Germline V CDR1 and CDR2: SGHDN, FVKESK. Here the CDR3 reads CASSQGQHEAFF. Written as DNA, the CDR3 is TGTGCCAGCAGCCAAGGACAGCATGAAGCTTTCTTT.

In DNA, the CDR3 is TGCAGCGTTGAGGGGGGGAACATTCAGTACTTC. Its protein is CSVEGGNIQYF. This chain uses TRBV29-1 with TRBJ2-4; 7 nucleotides align to TRBD2. V lost 3 bases and J lost 7; bases outside the gene matches: 0. CDR3 length: 11 amino acids. Germline lookup yields CDR1 SQVTM and CDR2 ANQGSEA. Full variable domain (remainder filled in from reference TRBV29-1 and TRBJ2-4): SAVISQKPSRDICQRGTSLTIQCQVDSQVTMMFWYRQQPGQSLTLIATANQGSEATYESGFVIDKFPISRPNLTFSTLTVSNMSPEDSSIYLCSVEGGNIQYFGAGTRLSVL.

The chain combines TRBV28 with TRBJ2-5, with 10 bases matching TRBD2. Germline V CDR1 and CDR2: MDHEN, SYDVKM. Losses at the gene ends were 1 base for V and 4 bases for J; bases not matched to a gene: 9. This CDR3 has 17 residues. CDR3 amino acids: CASSLSGAGGPVETQYF. The CDR3 coding sequence is TGTGCCAGCAGTTTATCGGGAGCGGGAGGGCCTGTAGAGACCCAGTACTTC.

The rearrangement uses TRBV4-2 and TRBJ1-4; 8 bases fit TRBD1. With 4 bases clipped from V and 6 bases from J, the junction kept 4 bases outside the gene matches. The CDR3 extends over 14 amino acids. Germline lookup yields CDR1 LGHNA and CDR2 YNFKEQ. The CDR3 DNA reads TGTGCCAGCAGCCTCCTGGACAGGGATGAAAAACTGTTTTTT. Its protein product is CASSLLDRDEKLFF.

The chain employs TRBV5-1 and TRBJ1-3; D unclear. The CDR3 covers 13 residues. V lost 0 bases and J lost 10, with 11 bases in between. Germline CDR1 SGHRS, CDR2 YFSETQ. The CDR3 spells CASSLGIESTIYF. In DNA, the CDR3 is TGCGCCAGCAGCTTGGGCATAGAATCTACCATATATTTT.

The gene calls are TRBV6-4 and TRBJ1-1; 10 positions match TRBD1. This CDR3 is 15 amino acids long. CDR1 is MRHNA and CDR2 is SNTAGT in the germline V gene. The V and J ends lost 7 bases and 1 base, in that order; junction bases with no gene match: 6. CDR3 DNA: TGTGCCAGCACCAGACAGGGGGCAGGGAACACTGAAGCTTTCTTT. Translation gives CASTRQGAGNTEAFF.

In its sample, this clone was seen once. The chain joins TRBV28 to TRBJ1-5, with a tentative D call TRBD1 (5 bases). The germline gives CDR1 MDHEN, CDR2 SYDVKM. Trimming shortened V by 10 bases and J by 2 bases, and 9 bases separated the two germline ends. The CDR3 totals 12 residues. CDR3 DNA sequence: TGTGCCACCGTGACAGGCAATCAGCCCCAGCATTTT. Translated: CATVTGNQPQHF.

This clone was counted a single time. The gene calls are TRBV27 and TRBJ1-2; no definite D call. The V gene's germline CDR1 is MNHEY and CDR2 SMNVEV (reference sequence). Between the trimmed V and J ends, which lost 2 bases and 0 bases, there was a span of 7 bases. The CDR3 is 14 residues long. CDR3 DNA sequence: TGTGCCAGCAGTTTAAGTGGGCCTAACTATGGCTACACCTTC. Its translation: CASSLSGPNYGYTF.

The CDR3 sequence is CAILGEQGYEQYF. The CDR3 bases are TGTGCCATCTTAGGTGAGCAGGGGTACGAGCAGTACTTC. V is TRBV10-3 and J is TRBJ2-7; TRBD1 might be the D (6 bases). V lost 8 bases and J lost 4, with 15 bases in between. Germline lookup yields CDR1 ENHRY and CDR2 SYGVKD. The CDR3 sequence is 13 residues long.

The chain uses TRBV9 and TRBJ2-2; 8 positions match TRBD1. The CDR3 is 19 amino acids. Germline-derived CDR1 and CDR2 are SGDLS and YYNGEE. Losses at the gene ends were 1 base for V and 2 bases for J; bases not matched to a gene: 13. The CDR3 DNA is TGTGCCAGCAGCGTATCCCATACCGGGCAGGGGGCAAACACCGGGGAGCTGTTTTTT. Translation: CASSVSHTGQGANTGELFF.

The rearrangement joins TRBV6-1 to TRBJ1-4, with D possibly matching TRBD1 (6 bases). The CDR3 length is 14 residues. Germline V lookup: CDR1 MNHNS, CDR2 SASEGT. V lost 2 bases and J 8 bases, leaving 12 bases between the germline ends. CDR3 protein: CASSEYRAGEKLFF. The CDR3 region has the DNA TGTGCCAGCAGTGAATACAGGGCTGGAGAAAAACTGTTTTTT.

CDR3 residues: CASSLVRQSYGYTF. The CDR3 nucleotides read TGTGCCAGCAGCTTAGTCCGACAGTCCTACGGCTACACCTTC. The chain carries TRBV7-2 and TRBJ1-2; a weak D match, TRBD1 (5 bases). This CDR3 comprises 14 residues. V lost 1 base, J lost 8 bases, and 14 bases lay in between. Germline V gene sequence: CDR1 SGHTA, CDR2 FQGNSA.

V and J are TRBV28 and TRBJ2-3, with D hard to call. The CDR3 covers 14 residues. Germline V CDR1 and CDR2: MDHEN, SYDVKM. V was clipped by 3 bases and J by 11 bases, with 18 bases between them. In nucleotides, the CDR3 is TGTGCCAGCAGTTTCGCTCCCCTCCCCCGGGTGCAGTATTTT. Its translation: CASSFAPLPRVQYF.

The rearrangement joins TRBV27 to TRBJ1-1; 7 positions match TRBD1. V trimming: 2 bases; J trimming: 4 bases; junction bases outside the gene matches: 1. This CDR3 contains 13 residues. In germline, CDR1 is MNHEY, CDR2 SMNVEV (reference sequence). The CDR3 reads CASSLKGATEAFF. The CDR3 nucleotides are TGTGCCAGCAGTTTAAAGGGGGCCACTGAAGCTTTCTTT.